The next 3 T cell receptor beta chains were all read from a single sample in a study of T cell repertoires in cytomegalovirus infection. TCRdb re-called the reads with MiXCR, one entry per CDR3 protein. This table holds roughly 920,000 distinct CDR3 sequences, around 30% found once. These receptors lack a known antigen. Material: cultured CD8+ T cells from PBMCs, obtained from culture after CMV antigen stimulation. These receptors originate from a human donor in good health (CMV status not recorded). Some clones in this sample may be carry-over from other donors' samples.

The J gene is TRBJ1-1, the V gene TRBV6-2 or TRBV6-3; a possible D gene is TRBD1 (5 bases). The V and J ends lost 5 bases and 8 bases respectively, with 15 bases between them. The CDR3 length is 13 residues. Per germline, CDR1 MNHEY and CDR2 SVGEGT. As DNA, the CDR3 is TGTGCCAGCAGTACAACCGGACGGGGGGAAGCTTTCTTT. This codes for CASSTTGRGEAFF.

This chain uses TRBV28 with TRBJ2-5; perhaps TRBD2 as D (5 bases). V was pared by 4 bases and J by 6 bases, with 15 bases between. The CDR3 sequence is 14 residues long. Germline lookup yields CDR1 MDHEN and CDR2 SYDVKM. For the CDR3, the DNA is TGTGCCAGCAGTTGGAGTCCCCCCGGGAAGACCCAGTACTTC. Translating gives CASSWSPPGKTQYF.

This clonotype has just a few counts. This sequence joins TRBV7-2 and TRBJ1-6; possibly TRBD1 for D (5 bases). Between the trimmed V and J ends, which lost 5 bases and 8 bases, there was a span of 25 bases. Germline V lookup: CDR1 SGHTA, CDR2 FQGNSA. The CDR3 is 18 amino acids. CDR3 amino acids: CASSPRGAHALFDSPLHF. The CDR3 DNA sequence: TGTGCCAGCAGCCCGCGTGGGGCACACGCCCTGTTTGATTCACCCCTCCACTTT.